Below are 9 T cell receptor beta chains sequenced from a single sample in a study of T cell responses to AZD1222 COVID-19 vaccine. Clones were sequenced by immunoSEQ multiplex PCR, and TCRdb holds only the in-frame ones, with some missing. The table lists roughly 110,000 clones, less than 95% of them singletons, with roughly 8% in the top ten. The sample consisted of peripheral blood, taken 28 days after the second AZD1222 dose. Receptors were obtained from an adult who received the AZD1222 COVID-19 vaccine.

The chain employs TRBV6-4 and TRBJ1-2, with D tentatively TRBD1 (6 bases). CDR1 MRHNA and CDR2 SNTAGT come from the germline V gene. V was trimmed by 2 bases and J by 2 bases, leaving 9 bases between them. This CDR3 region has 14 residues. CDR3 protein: CASSDTGQNYGYTF. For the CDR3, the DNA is TGTGCCAGCAGTGACACTGGACAGAACTATGGCTACACCTTC.

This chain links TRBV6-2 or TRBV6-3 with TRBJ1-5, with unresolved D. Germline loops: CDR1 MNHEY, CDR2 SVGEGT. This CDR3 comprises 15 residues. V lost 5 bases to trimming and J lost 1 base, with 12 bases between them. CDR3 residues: CASSSPGRSNQPQHF. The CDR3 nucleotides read TGTGCCAGCAGTAGCCCGGGGAGGAGCAATCAGCCCCAGCATTTT.

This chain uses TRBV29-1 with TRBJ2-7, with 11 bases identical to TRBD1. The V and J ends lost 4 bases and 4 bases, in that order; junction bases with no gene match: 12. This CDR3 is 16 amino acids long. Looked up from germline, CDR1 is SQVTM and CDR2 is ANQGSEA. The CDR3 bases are TGCAGCGTTGTTCCAATGGCCGGGACAGGGGGATACGAGCAGTACTTC. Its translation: CSVVPMAGTGGYEQYF.

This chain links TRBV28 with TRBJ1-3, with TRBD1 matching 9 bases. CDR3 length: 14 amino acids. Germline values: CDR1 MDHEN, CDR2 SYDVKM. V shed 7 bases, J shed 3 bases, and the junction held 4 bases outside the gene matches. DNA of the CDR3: TGTGCCAGCAAGAACAGGGGGCTTGGAAACACCATATATTTT. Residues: CASKNRGLGNTIYF.

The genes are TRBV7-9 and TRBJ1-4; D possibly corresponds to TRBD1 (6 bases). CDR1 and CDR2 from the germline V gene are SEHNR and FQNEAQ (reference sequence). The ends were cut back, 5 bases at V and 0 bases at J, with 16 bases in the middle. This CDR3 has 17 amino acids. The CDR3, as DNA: TGTGCCAGCAGCCCCTCCCCGGGGGGCGCAACTAATGAAAAACTGTTTTTT. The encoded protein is CASSPSPGGATNEKLFF. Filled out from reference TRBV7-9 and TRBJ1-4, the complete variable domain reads DTGVSQNPRHKITKRGQNVTFRCDPISEHNRLYWYRQTLGQGPEFLTYFQNEAQLEKSRLLSDRFSAERPKGSFSTLEIQRTEQGDSAMYLCASSPSPGGATNEKLFFGSGTQLSVL.

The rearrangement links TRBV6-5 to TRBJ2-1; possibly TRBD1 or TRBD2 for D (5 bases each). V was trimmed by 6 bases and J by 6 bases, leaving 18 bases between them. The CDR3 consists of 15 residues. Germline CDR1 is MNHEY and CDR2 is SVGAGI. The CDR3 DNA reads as TGTGCCAGCAGCTGGGACCTAAGGGCGGGCAATGAGCAGTTCTTC. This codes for CASSWDLRAGNEQFF.

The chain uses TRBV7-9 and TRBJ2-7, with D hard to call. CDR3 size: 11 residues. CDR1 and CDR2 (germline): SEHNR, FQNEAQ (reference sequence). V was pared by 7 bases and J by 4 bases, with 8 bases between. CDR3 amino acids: CASTAEYEQYF. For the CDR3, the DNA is TGTGCCAGCACCGCAGAGTACGAGCAGTACTTC.

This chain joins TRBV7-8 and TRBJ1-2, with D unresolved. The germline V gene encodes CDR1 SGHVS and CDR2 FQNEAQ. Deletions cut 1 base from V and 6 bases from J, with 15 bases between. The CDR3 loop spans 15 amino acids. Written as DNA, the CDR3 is TGTGCCAGCAGCTTAGGGGTGGGCGAGTTAAATGGCTACACCTTC. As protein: CASSLGVGELNGYTF.

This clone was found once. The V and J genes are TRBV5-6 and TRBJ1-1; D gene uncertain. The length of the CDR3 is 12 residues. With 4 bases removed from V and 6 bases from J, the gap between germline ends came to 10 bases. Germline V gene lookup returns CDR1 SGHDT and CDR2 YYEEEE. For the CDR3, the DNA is TGTGCCAGCAGCCCCGTCGGGTCTGAAGCTTTCTTT. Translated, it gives CASSPVGSEAFF.